The source of this TCR beta chain is a study of post-analysis software for immune sequencing data. Turning to the study itself: Relapsing-remitting, secondary progressive and progressive-relapsing forms of multiple sclerosis all featured among disease courses.

Sequencing libraries made from TCR beta cDNA carried unique molecular identifiers. Input of roughly 1 to 11 million T cells yielded about half a million cDNA molecules. MiXCR was run by TCRdb on the PCR reads, yielding one entry per CDR3 protein. The data hold 650,000 to 900,000 distinct CDR3 sequences, with around 45% observed a single time. Comment on this clonotype: What it recognizes is unknown.

Study-wide results and limits: Those samples that were prepared in the same batch co-clustered strongly by F measure. Controls had lower frequencies than patients of five or six TRBV segments, which included TRBV5-6, TRBV5-1 and TRBV20-1. The study found significantly lower normalized Chao1 diversity in multiple sclerosis patients than in controls.

The ends lost 6 bases at V and 6 bases at J; junction bases unmatched: 21. The CDR3 runs 20 residues. Germline CDR1 and CDR2: MNHEY and SVGEGT. This chain links TRBV6-2 or TRBV6-3 with TRBJ2-1; TRBD1 aligns across 12 bases. The specimen was blood. The source is a girl aged 5 to 17 with multiple sclerosis. The CDR3 nucleotides read TGTGCCAGCAGGACAATTAGGGACAGGGGGCGAGGCGGGAGGCCCAATGAGCAGTTCTTC. Translating it yields CASRTIRDRGRGGRPNEQFF.